These 29 T cell receptor beta chains came from one sample sequenced in a study of response to subunit inactivated influenza vaccine. TCRdb processed the RT-PCR reads anew with MiXCR; each CDR3 protein has one entry. The profile shows 610,000 or so distinct CDR3 sequences, 12% to 15% of them singletons. The specimen was PBMCs from blood, collected about 13 days after vaccination. The receptors stem from a man between 50 and 59 years old who received an inactivated influenza vaccine.

This chain joins TRBV5-5 and TRBJ2-7; D is possibly TRBD1 (6 bases). V gave up 2 bases and J gave up 2 bases, with 14 bases separating them. Germline V gives CDR1 SGHKS, CDR2 YYEKEE (reference sequence). The CDR3 covers 15 residues. CDR3 protein: CASSLDPGTPYEQYF. CDR3 nucleotides: TGTGCCAGCAGCTTAGACCCCGGGACACCCTACGAGCAGTACTTC.

The chain recombines TRBV7-2 with TRBJ2-1; D gene ambiguous. This CDR3 comprises 12 residues. With 4 bases removed from V and 7 bases from J, the gap between germline ends came to 8 bases. The germline gives CDR1 SGHTA, CDR2 FQGNSA. Here the CDR3 reads CASSWSENEQFF. CDR3 DNA sequence: TGTGCCAGCAGCTGGAGCGAGAATGAGCAGTTCTTC.

Many counts were recorded for this clonotype. J is TRBJ2-1 and V is TRBV12-3 or TRBV12-4; D gene uncertain. CDR3 size: 14 residues. V was trimmed by 3 bases and J by 0 bases, leaving 6 bases between them. The CDR3: CASSFGSSYNEQFF. DNA of the CDR3: TGTGCCAGCAGTTTTGGGTCCTCCTACAATGAGCAGTTCTTC.

This clonotype occurred a few times. The chain couples TRBV7-9 to TRBJ2-7, with 13 bases fitting TRBD2. Germline lookup yields CDR1 SEHNR and CDR2 FQNEAQ (reference sequence). V gave up 5 bases and J gave up 3 bases; unmatched junction bases: 7. The CDR3 runs 16 residues. The CDR3 loop reads CASSPLGTSGNYEQYF. The CDR3 nucleotides read TGTGCCAGCAGCCCACTTGGGACTAGCGGGAACTACGAGCAGTACTTC. The complete variable domain, with remaining parts taken from reference TRBV7-9 and TRBJ2-7, reads DTGVSQNPRHKITKRGQNVTFRCDPISEHNRLYWYRQTLGQGPEFLTYFQNEAQLEKSRLLSDRFSAERPKGSFSTLEIQRTEQGDSAMYLCASSPLGTSGNYEQYFGPGTRLTVT.

In this sample, this clonotype turned up many times. The chain recombines TRBV4-3 with TRBJ2-1; D unclear. V lost 1 base and J 4 bases, leaving 11 bases between the germline ends. Germline CDR1 reads LGHNA; CDR2 reads YSLEER. The CDR3 spans 15 residues. CDR3 coding DNA: TGCGCCAGCAGCCAAGGAGACAACAGTTACAATGAGCAGTTCTTC. It yields the protein CASSQGDNSYNEQFF.

This clonotype was recorded only once. A read error may explain this, as a much larger clone is one base away. The rearrangement uses TRBV7-9 and TRBJ2-4; no clear D gene. Between the trimmed V and J ends, which lost 4 bases and 0 bases, there was a span of 13 bases. CDR3 length: 16 residues. CDR1 SEHNR and CDR2 FQNEAQ come from the germline V gene (reference sequence). CDR3 DNA sequence: TGTGCCAGCAGCTCGGCCCACTGGGGAGCCAAAAACATTCAGTACTTC. It codes for CASSSAHWGAKNIQYF.

This clonotype was recorded a few times. V is TRBV29-1 and J is TRBJ2-1; D remains ambiguous. The CDR3 has 14 residues. Trimming pared 5 bases from V and 7 bases from J, leaving 18 bases between. Germline assignment: CDR1 SQVTM and CDR2 ANQGSEA. This CDR3 reads CSVNSDLVSNEQFF. The CDR3 coding sequence is TGCAGCGTTAACAGCGACCTCGTCTCGAATGAGCAGTTCTTC.

The chain carries TRBV24-1 and TRBJ1-1, with D perhaps TRBD1 (5 bases). Germline loops: CDR1 KGHDR, CDR2 SFDVKD. The CDR3 is 14 residues long. Trimming pared 3 bases from V and 7 bases from J, leaving 14 bases between. The CDR3 DNA reads TGTGCCACCAGTGATCCCCGCGCGGGGGTTGAAGCTTTCTTT. It yields the protein CATSDPRAGVEAFF.

This chain uses TRBV6-1 with TRBJ1-2, with 9 nucleotides matching TRBD1. Unmatched junction bases numbered 16, after V lost 5 bases and J lost 6 bases. This CDR3 has 17 amino acids. CDR1 and CDR2 from the germline V gene are MNHNS and SASEGT. The CDR3, as DNA: TGTGCCAGCAGTAATGCACAGGGGGCGAAGCGCCTGGATGGCTACACCTTC. Protein product: CASSNAQGAKRLDGYTF.

In its sample, this clonotype was seen many times. The gene calls are TRBV29-1 and TRBJ1-2; 8 positions agree with TRBD1. Germline V gene sequence: CDR1 SQVTM, CDR2 ANQGSEA. Losses at the gene ends were 6 bases for V and 2 bases for J; bases not matched to a gene: 8. The length of the CDR3 is 14 residues. Here the CDR3 DNA reads TGCAGCGTCCTGTCCCGGGACAGGAACTATGGCTACACCTTC. Residues: CSVLSRDRNYGYTF.

This clonotype was seen only a few times. The J gene is TRBJ2-7, the V gene TRBV5-1; D may be TRBD1 (5 bases). Deletions cut 2 bases from V and 9 bases from J, with 12 bases between. Germline V CDR1 and CDR2: SGHRS, YFSETQ. This CDR3 spans 12 amino acids. The CDR3 is CASSLDLQGQYF. CDR3 nucleotide sequence: TGCGCCAGCAGCTTAGATCTGCAGGGGCAGTACTTC.

This chain connects TRBV21-1 to TRBJ2-7; the table's D gene call, TRBD2, was not cross checked with the DNA. TRBV21-1 is a pseudogene. The CDR3 extends over 13 amino acids. CDR3 DNA sequence: TGTGCCAGAGGACGGGACTCCACACTCGAGCAGTACTTC. Its protein is CARGRDSTLEQYF.

This clonotype was detected only a few times. V usage is TRBV5-1 and J usage is TRBJ2-7; TRBD1 is a possible D gene (5 bases). This CDR3 has 15 amino acids. Germline V gene lookup returns CDR1 SGHRS and CDR2 YFSETQ. The V end lost 2 bases, the J end lost 3 bases, and 15 bases lay between the germline ends. CDR3 DNA sequence: TGCGCCAGCAGCTTCGAGGACACTCCCATCTACGAGCAGTACTTC. As protein: CASSFEDTPIYEQYF.

This clonotype was seen more than once but under ten times. The J gene is TRBJ2-1, the V gene TRBV7-3; TRBD2 matches 9 bases. The ends lost 6 bases at V and 5 bases at J; junction bases unmatched: 5. CDR3 length equals 14 residues. CDR1 and CDR2 (germline): SGHTA, FQGTGA. The chain's CDR3 is CASSPGLADNEQFF. CDR3 DNA sequence: TGTGCCAGCAGTCCGGGACTAGCCGACAATGAGCAGTTCTTC.

J is TRBJ2-5 and V is TRBV15; D not resolved. The germline V and J ends were trimmed by 3 bases and 3 bases, with 8 bases remaining between them. The CDR3 has 13 residues. In germline, CDR1 is LNHNV, CDR2 YYDKDF (reference sequence). CDR3 DNA sequence: TGTGCCACCAGCAGCCCATCTAAAGAGACCCAGTACTTC. Translating gives CATSSPSKETQYF.

This clonotype showed up just a few times. The rearrangement joins TRBV13 to TRBJ2-5; D is possibly TRBD1 or TRBD2 (5 bases each). CDR1 PRHDT and CDR2 FYEKMQ come from the germline V gene (reference sequence). Trimming cost V 6 bases and J 2 bases, with 16 bases left between them. This CDR3 contains 15 residues. CDR3 bases: TGTGCCAGCAGTTTCACAGGAGAGGGGCAAGAGACCCAGTACTTC. It encodes CASSFTGEGQETQYF.

This chain uses TRBV28 with TRBJ2-2; D unclear. The V end was cut by 3 bases, the J end by 2 bases, with 10 bases between. The CDR3 has 15 residues. The germline CDR1 and CDR2 sequences are MDHEN and SYDVKM. The CDR3 DNA sequence: TGTGCCAGCAGTTTTTTAGGGCTAAACACCGGGGAGCTGTTTTTT. Protein sequence: CASSFLGLNTGELFF.

In its sample, this clonotype was seen a few times. The rearrangement joins TRBV10-1 to TRBJ2-3, with 10 bases identical to TRBD2. The CDR3 length is 14 residues. Germline V CDR1 and CDR2: WNHNN, SYGVQD (reference sequence). J gave up 7 bases and V 11 bases, and 12 bases lay outside the gene matches. The CDR3 spells CAFRFSGRWYTQYF. The CDR3 DNA sequence: TGCGCCTTCCGATTTAGCGGGAGGTGGTATACGCAGTATTTT.

V is TRBV9 and J is TRBJ2-7; 8 bases line up with TRBD1. The trim removed 3 bases at V and 0 bases at J, leaving 5 bases unmatched. The CDR3 loop spans 15 amino acids. Germline CDR1 is SGDLS and CDR2 is YYNGEE. Written as DNA, the CDR3 is TGTGCCAGCAGCGCCGGGGACAGGAGCTCCTACGAGCAGTACTTC. This translates into CASSAGDRSSYEQYF.

This clonotype was found a few times. The V call is TRBV12-3 or TRBV12-4, the J call TRBJ2-1, with D perhaps matching TRBD1 (5 bases). The CDR3 has 15 amino acids. V was pared by 6 bases and J by 10 bases, with 22 bases between. The CDR3: CASSLQGGLGSEQFF. CDR3 DNA sequence: TGTGCCAGCAGCTTGCAGGGTGGCCTAGGTTCGGAGCAGTTCTTC.

The CDR3 nucleotides read TGCAGTGCCAACAAGGCCGGGATGGACGAGCAGTACTTC. It codes for CSANKAGMDEQYF. V gene TRBV20-1 combines with J gene TRBJ2-7, with D possibly being TRBD2 (5 bases). The CDR3 is 13 residues long. Germline CDR1 and CDR2: DFQATT and SNEGSKA (reference sequence). Trimming stripped 6 bases from V and 5 bases from J, with 17 bases between.

In this sample, this clonotype turned up a few times. V gene TRBV5-1 combines with J gene TRBJ1-1; TRBD1 matches at 7 bases. The CDR3 is 15 amino acids. Germline assignment: CDR1 SGHRS and CDR2 YFSETQ. Unmatched junction bases numbered 6, after V lost 0 bases and J lost 4 bases. CDR3 residues: CASSLETGRSTEAFF. The DNA of the CDR3 is TGCGCCAGCAGCTTGGAGACAGGGAGGTCCACTGAAGCTTTCTTT. Using reference TRBV5-1 and TRBJ1-1 for the parts outside the CDR3, the full variable domain is KAGVTQTPRYLIKTRGQQVTLSCSPISGHRSVSWYQQTPGQGLQFLFEYFSETQRNKGNFPGRFSGRQFSNSRSEMNVSTLELGDSALYLCASSLETGRSTEAFFGQGTRLTVV.

The rearrangement joins TRBV11-2 to TRBJ2-1; 12 nucleotides agree with TRBD2. J was trimmed by 0 bases and V by 5 bases; bases with no gene match: 8. CDR1 and CDR2 (germline): SGHAT, FQNNGV. CDR3 length: 18 amino acids. CDR3 residues: CASSNPGTSGFSYNEQFF. The CDR3 DNA follows: TGTGCCAGCAGCAACCCCGGGACTAGCGGGTTCTCCTACAATGAGCAGTTCTTC.

This clonotype showed up just a few times. The chain uses TRBV7-9 and TRBJ2-5; TRBD1 matches 8 bases. V trimming: 5 bases; J trimming: 4 bases; junction bases outside the gene matches: 6. The CDR3 spans 14 residues. Germline V gene lookup returns CDR1 SEHNR and CDR2 FQNEAQ (reference sequence). CDR3 in DNA: TGTGCCAGCAGCCAAACCGACAGGGGAGAGACCCAGTACTTC. This gives the protein CASSQTDRGETQYF.

The chain links TRBV4-2 to TRBJ2-1, with a weak D call TRBD2 (5 bases). From germline, CDR1 is LGHNA and CDR2 YNFKEQ. There are 19 residues in the CDR3. Trimming removed 5 bases from V and 0 bases from J, with 23 bases in between. DNA of the CDR3: TGTGCCAGCAGCGGGATGGAGGACTGGCCCCGGGTCTCCTACAATGAGCAGTTCTTC. It encodes CASSGMEDWPRVSYNEQFF.

CDR3 in amino acids: CASSGTYGFQQYF. In DNA, the CDR3 is TGTGCCAGTAGTGGCACGTATGGTTTCCAGCAGTACTTC. The chain links TRBV19 to TRBJ2-7; D ambiguous. The CDR3 is made up of 13 amino acids. Deletions cut 5 bases from V and 8 bases from J, with 16 bases between. Germline V gives CDR1 LNHDA, CDR2 SQIVND (reference sequence).

The V and J genes are TRBV5-1 and TRBJ2-1; 7 nucleotides match TRBD1. The CDR3 loop spans 15 amino acids. The junction had 10 bases not matched to a gene; V was cut back by 4 bases and J by 6 bases. Germline lookup yields CDR1 SGHRS and CDR2 YFSETQ. The CDR3 is CASSRGPYRGNEQFF. Here the CDR3 DNA reads TGCGCCAGCAGCCGGGGACCCTACAGGGGCAATGAGCAGTTCTTC. The whole variable domain, remainder taken from reference TRBV5-1 and TRBJ2-1, is KAGVTQTPRYLIKTRGQQVTLSCSPISGHRSVSWYQQTPGQGLQFLFEYFSETQRNKGNFPGRFSGRQFSNSRSEMNVSTLELGDSALYLCASSRGPYRGNEQFFGPGTRLTVL.

V and J are TRBV20-1 and TRBJ2-1, with D hard to call. V lost 1 base and J lost 2, with 12 bases in between. The CDR3 spans 15 residues. Germline V lookup: CDR1 DFQATT, CDR2 SNEGSKA (reference sequence). The CDR3 DNA sequence: TGCAGTGCTAGAGGGTCCCCAGAGGCCTACAATGAGCAGTTCTTC. Amino acids: CSARGSPEAYNEQFF.

This clonotype was detected a few times. V is TRBV4-1 and J is TRBJ1-2, with a weak D call TRBD1 (5 bases). The CDR3 consists of 15 residues. Germline loops: CDR1 MGHRA, CDR2 YSYEKL. The V end was cut by 1 base, the J end by 5 bases, with 14 bases between. The CDR3 DNA is TGCGCCAGCAGCCAAGCGTCAGGGCGCGGGTATGGCTACACCTTC. This gives the protein CASSQASGRGYGYTF.